The 23 T cell receptor beta chains below were found in one sample sequenced in a study of shared clonotypes between healthy human individuals. It was CD45RO-negative cells, positively selected for CCR7, that made up naive CD8 cells, with terminally differentiated effector memory CD45RA+ cells excluded. Produced via immunoSEQ multiplex PCR; TCRdb's table is partial and in-frame only. The data show around 2,000,000 clones, approximately 94% seen once. Sequencing input: naive CD8+ T cells sorted from blood. All receptors come from a man aged 18-30 years in good health.

This clone was observed once. The V call is TRBV19, the J call TRBJ2-7, with 8 bases lining up with TRBD1. Germline V gene lookup returns CDR1 LNHDA and CDR2 SQIVND (reference sequence). V trimming: 5 bases; J trimming: 7 bases; junction bases outside the gene matches: 7. The CDR3 loop spans 13 amino acids. The chain's CDR3 is CASSLGQGLEQYF. CDR3 in DNA: TGTGCCAGTAGTCTCGGACAGGGTCTTGAGCAGTACTTC.

V usage is TRBV6-6 and J usage is TRBJ1-4; perhaps TRBD1 as D (5 bases). Germline V gene lookup returns CDR1 MNHNY and CDR2 SVGAGI (reference sequence). V lost 4 bases to trimming and J lost 0 bases, with 12 bases between them. This CDR3 region has 16 residues. In DNA form, the CDR3 reads TGTGCCAGCAGTTCCGACAGACTAACAACTAATGAAAAACTGTTTTTT. This sequence encodes CASSSDRLTTNEKLFF.

V gene TRBV27 combines with J gene TRBJ2-2; 7 bases align to TRBD1. Germline CDR1 is MNHEY and CDR2 is SMNVEV (reference sequence). The CDR3 contains 16 residues. V shed 4 bases, J shed 1 base, and the junction held 6 bases outside the gene matches. CDR3 protein: CASSSLTGMNTGELFF. The CDR3 DNA sequence: TGTGCCAGCAGTTCACTGACAGGGATGAACACCGGGGAGCTGTTTTTT.

The chain links TRBV27 to TRBJ2-2; 9 bases are shared with TRBD1. Germline CDR1 is MNHEY and CDR2 is SMNVEV (reference sequence). This CDR3 has 13 residues. Trimming took 8 bases from V and 6 from J; bases not matched to a gene: 4. As DNA, the CDR3 is TGTGCCAGCCGGTGGACAGGGGCCGGGGAGCTGTTTTTT. This translates into CASRWTGAGELFF.

The V call is TRBV7-8, the J call TRBJ2-7; no reliable D call. The CDR3 spans 13 residues. Germline-derived CDR1 and CDR2 are SGHVS and FQNEAQ. The germline V and J ends were trimmed by 5 bases and 0 bases, with 8 bases remaining between them. Here the CDR3 DNA reads TGTGCCAGCAGCCTGACCGACTCCTACGAGCAGTACTTC. This codes for CASSLTDSYEQYF.

CDR3 nucleotide sequence: TGCGCCAGCAGCTGGTCCGGTACAAGCGGCACCTATAATTCACCCCTCCACTTT. The encoded protein is CASSWSGTSGTYNSPLHF. V and J are TRBV5-1 and TRBJ1-6, with unresolved D. CDR1 SGHRS and CDR2 YFSETQ come from the germline V gene. This CDR3 contains 18 residues. Trimming shortened V by 3 bases and J by 2 bases, and 18 bases separated the two germline ends.

The gene calls are TRBV6-5 and TRBJ1-4; possibly TRBD1 for D (5 bases). Germline lookup yields CDR1 MNHEY and CDR2 SVGAGI. V was trimmed by 0 bases and J by 8 bases, leaving 13 bases between them. The CDR3 totals 15 residues. The CDR3 loop is CASSYSAGLGEKLFF. DNA of the CDR3: TGTGCCAGCAGTTACTCGGCGGGGCTAGGGGAAAAACTGTTTTTT.

The rearrangement joins TRBV2 to TRBJ2-1, with D possibly being TRBD2 (5 bases). Trimming took 11 bases from V and 3 from J, leaving 17 bases between them. The CDR3 has 14 residues. Germline assignment: CDR1 SNHLY and CDR2 FYNNEI. The DNA of the CDR3 is TGTGCCGGACCTCCGGACTCGAACTACAATGAGCAGTTCTTC. This gives the protein CAGPPDSNYNEQFF.

The chain has TRBV4-1 and TRBJ1-1, with D maybe TRBD1 (5 bases). This CDR3 has 14 amino acids. The V and J ends lost 1 base and 8 bases respectively, with 14 bases between them. The germline gives CDR1 MGHRA, CDR2 YSYEKL. The chain's CDR3 is CASSQAQYNREAFF. CDR3 DNA sequence: TGCGCCAGCAGCCAAGCTCAGTACAACAGGGAAGCTTTCTTT.

This clone was seen a single time. The rearrangement links TRBV29-1 to TRBJ1-2; no clear D gene. The CDR3 consists of 12 residues. Germline CDR1 and CDR2: SQVTM and ANQGSEA. Trimming removed 5 bases from V and 7 bases from J, with 14 bases in between. In nucleotides, the CDR3 is TGCAGCGTTCCCCTCTGGACTCGTGGCTACACCTTC. Protein sequence: CSVPLWTRGYTF. Full variable domain (outside the CDR3, taken from reference TRBV29-1 and TRBJ1-2): SAVISQKPSRDICQRGTSLTIQCQVDSQVTMMFWYRQQPGQSLTLIATANQGSEATYESGFVIDKFPISRPNLTFSTLTVSNMSPEDSSIYLCSVPLWTRGYTFGSGTRLTVV.

A remark on this clone: At one end the junction does not follow the germline gene, possibly because of a read error. The chain carries TRBV2 and TRBJ1-6; TRBD1 is a possible D gene (6 bases). The germline V gene encodes CDR1 SNHLY and CDR2 FYNNEI. The CDR3 contains 17 residues. CDR3 region: CASSVTGRGSHNSPLHF. CDR3 coding DNA: TGTGCCAGCAGTGTTACAGGGCGCGGCTCCCATAATTCACCCCTCCACTTT. The full variable domain, its missing parts supplied by reference TRBV2 and TRBJ1-6, is EPEVTQTPSHQVTQMGQEVILRCVPISNHLYFYWYRQILGQKVEFLVSFYNNEISEKSEIFDDQFSVERPDGSNFTLKIRSTKLEDSAMYFCASSVTGRGSHNSPLHFGNGTRLTVT.

The chain has TRBV19 and TRBJ1-5; D perhaps matches TRBD1 (6 bases). V shed 10 bases and J shed 0 bases, with 16 bases lying between them. The germline V gene has CDR1 LNHDA and CDR2 SQIVND (reference sequence). This CDR3 has 15 amino acids. CDR3 nucleotides: TGTGCCACGCTGGACGAGACAGGTAGCAATCAGCCCCAGCATTTT. Translating gives CATLDETGSNQPQHF.

This chain links TRBV7-8 with TRBJ2-7; no clear D gene. The CDR3 is 16 residues long. V was clipped by 0 bases and J by 2 bases, with 14 bases between them. Germline loops: CDR1 SGHVS, CDR2 FQNEAQ. As DNA, the CDR3 is TGTGCCAGCAGCTTAGCGTCCCGGGTAGGAGCCTACGAGCAGTACTTC. It is translated as CASSLASRVGAYEQYF. Filled out from reference TRBV7-8 and TRBJ2-7, the complete variable domain reads GAGVSQSPRYKVAKRGQDVALRCDPISGHVSLFWYQQALGQGPEFLTYFQNEAQLDKSGLPSDRFFAERPEGSVSTLKIQRTQQEDSAVYLCASSLASRVGAYEQYFGPGTRLTVT.

This chain uses TRBV7-9 with TRBJ1-4; tentative D call: TRBD1 (5 bases). The CDR3 is 16 residues long. CDR1 is SEHNR and CDR2 is FQNEAQ in the germline V gene (reference sequence). Trimming shortened V by 5 bases and J by 4 bases, and 17 bases separated the two germline ends. This chain's CDR3 is CASSDLAGTDNEKLFF. The DNA of the CDR3 is TGTGCCAGCAGCGACCTTGCCGGGACGGATAATGAAAAACTGTTTTTT.

The chain links TRBV28 to TRBJ1-1, with 7 positions matching TRBD1. Germline CDR1 reads MDHEN; CDR2 reads SYDVKM. CDR3 length equals 14 residues. V shed 6 bases and J 3 bases; nucleotides not matched to a gene: 7. CDR3 DNA: TGTGCCAGCAGCCAGGCTACAGGGGACACTGAAGCTTTCTTT. Protein sequence: CASSQATGDTEAFF. The variable domain in full, completed from reference TRBV28 and TRBJ1-1, reads DVKVTQSSRYLVKRTGEKVFLECVQDMDHENMFWYRQDPGLGLRLIYFSYDVKMKEKGDIPEGYSVSREKKERFSLILESASTNQTSMYLCASSQATGDTEAFFGQGTRLTVV.

This clone was recorded only once. Within the sample, other DNA sequences also encode this same CDR3. The V call is TRBV30, the J call TRBJ2-7, with a possible D match to TRBD1 (5 bases). V was trimmed by 5 bases and J by 0 bases, leaving 8 bases between them. CDR3 length: 12 residues. The germline V gene has CDR1 GTSNPN and CDR2 SVGIG (reference sequence). CDR3: CAWDSGSYEQYF. CDR3 sequence (DNA): TGTGCCTGGGACAGTGGCTCCTACGAGCAGTACTTC.

V and J are TRBV10-2 and TRBJ2-1, with D tentatively TRBD2 (6 bases). The V and J ends lost 11 bases and 3 bases respectively, with 14 bases between them. This CDR3 contains 13 residues. CDR1 and CDR2 (germline): WSHSY, SAAADI. The CDR3 nucleotides read TGCGCCGGTGGGGCTAGCGTCTACAATGAGCAGTTCTTC. Encoded protein: CAGGASVYNEQFF.

The V call is TRBV6-5, the J call TRBJ2-7, with 9 bases that match TRBD2. The CDR3 covers 16 residues. Germline trimming cut 0 bases from V and 1 base from J; bases unmatched to any gene: 4. The germline V gene encodes CDR1 MNHEY and CDR2 SVGAGI. The CDR3 DNA is TGTGCCAGCAGTTACTCTGGCCTAGCGGGGTCCTACGAGCAGTACTTC. Its translation is CASSYSGLAGSYEQYF.

The J gene is TRBJ2-7, the V gene TRBV5-1, with D unclear. The V gene's germline CDR1 is SGHRS and CDR2 YFSETQ. The CDR3 covers 13 residues. V lost 0 bases to trimming and J lost 5 bases, with 9 bases between them. The CDR3 DNA reads TGCGCCAGCAGCTTGGATCAAACCCACGAGCAGTACTTC. Its translation is CASSLDQTHEQYF.

The chain has TRBV4-3 and TRBJ2-1, with 11 bases fitting TRBD2. CDR3 length: 16 residues. Germline V lookup: CDR1 LGHNA, CDR2 YSLEER. The J segment lost 7 bases and the V segment lost 3 bases, leaving 8 bases of the junction unmatched. The CDR3 nucleotides read TGCGCCAGCAGCCAGACTAGCGGGAATTCTTGGAATGAGCAGTTCTTC. Its protein is CASSQTSGNSWNEQFF.

J is TRBJ2-3 and V is TRBV29-1, with D possibly being TRBD1 (5 bases). The CDR3 consists of 10 residues. Trimming stripped 4 bases from V and 13 bases from J, with 12 bases between. The germline gives CDR1 SQVTM, CDR2 ANQGSEA. The CDR3 DNA reads as TGCAGCGTTGGGGGCCAGAGCGAGTATTTT. Protein: CSVGGQSEYF.

The rearrangement joins TRBV19 to TRBJ1-1; tentatively, D is TRBD1 (6 bases). Germline values: CDR1 LNHDA, CDR2 SQIVND (reference sequence). Trimming removed 5 bases at V and 3 bases at J, with 13 bases between. This CDR3 spans 14 amino acids. CDR3 coding DNA: TGTGCCAGTAGTGCTCGGGAGGGGGACACTGAAGCTTTCTTT. This gives the protein CASSAREGDTEAFF.

This chain connects TRBV4-1 to TRBJ2-5, with TRBD2 identical over 7 bases. Germline V gene sequence: CDR1 MGHRA, CDR2 YSYEKL. CDR3 length: 14 amino acids. V lost 5 bases to trimming and J lost 5 bases; unmatched junction nucleotides: 8. The CDR3 sequence: CASSYRLAEETQYF. CDR3 in DNA: TGCGCCAGCAGCTATAGACTAGCTGAGGAGACCCAGTACTTC.